These T cell receptor beta chains were read from a single sample in a study of T cells expressing NK-cell markers. From the 5' RACE reads, TCRdb lists one entry per CDR3 protein and no DNA. The sample is made up of 300,000 to 500,000 distinct CDR3 sequences, and the top ten hold 9.5% to 12% of it. Sequenced input: blood T cells: a sorted CD56 or NKG2C T cell subset, CD4+ or CD8+ T cells, or bulk PBMC T cells (not recorded which). These receptors were obtained from a woman aged 45-65 years in good health. Both conserved end residues are part of each CDR3.

TRBV6-5	TRBJ2-1	CASSYSQLAGNEQFF
TRBV4-1	TRBJ2-3	CASSQRGLDTGLDTQYF
TRBV30	TRBJ2-1	CAWRGWDRSYNEQFF
TRBV10-3	TRBJ2-5	CAISEKETQYF
TRBV4-1	TRBJ2-2	CASSQEGHNTGELFF
TRBV9	TRBJ1-1	CASSDNRDRASNTEAFF
TRBV20-1	TRBJ1-1	CSATQGGETEAFF
TRBV10-3	TRBJ2-7	CAIGPSPGSYEQYF
TRBV5-6	TRBJ2-3	CASSLRGIGDTQYF
TRBV5-1	TRBJ2-3	CASSSGLAGVVPSTDTQYF
TRBV5-5	TRBJ2-2	CASSPGTGFPGELFF
TRBV27	TRBJ2-5	CASSRREGHQETQYF
TRBV6-5	TRBJ2-7	CASLDTTYEQYF
TRBV30	TRBJ2-3	CAWSSGGTDTQYF
TRBV3-1	TRBJ2-7	CASSHPGVAGGEQYF
TRBV5-1	TRBJ2-5	CASGPGSETQYF
TRBV12-3/TRBV12-4	TRBJ1-1	CASRPPGRAQAFF
TRBV5-1	TRBJ1-4	CASSSRQGNEKLFF
TRBV12-3/TRBV12-4	TRBJ2-7	CASSLLYPPMDRVGDWSYEQYF
TRBV6-1	TRBJ2-6	CASQGRSGANVLTF
TRBV5-1	TRBJ2-1	CASSPEHDEQFF
TRBV24-1	TRBJ2-1	CATSVTNEQFF
TRBV9	TRBJ1-6	CASSVATGGASPLHF
TRBV4-1	TRBJ1-1	CASSAGWSTEAFF
TRBV27	TRBJ2-7	CASRRTGQFHEQYF
TRBV11-2	TRBJ1-1	CASSLDRGQGLF
TRBV24-1	TRBJ2-2	CATSDSTSGRTGELFF
TRBV12-3/TRBV12-4	TRBJ2-1	CASSQTTGWRNEQFF
TRBV7-9	TRBJ2-1	CASSLAGTSGIYNEQFF
TRBV15	TRBJ2-2	CATSRVGGLNTGELFF
TRBV28	TRBJ2-7	CASSSPSSRAYEQYF
TRBV19	TRBJ1-3	CAIGQSGNTIYF
TRBV4-1	TRBJ2-4	CASSQVGNIQYF
TRBV9	TRBJ2-1	CASSVAIATEQFF
TRBV24-1	TRBJ2-1	CATSDLGWGASDYNEQFF
TRBV19	TRBJ2-1	CASSIQIYNEQFF
TRBV11-2	TRBJ2-7	CASSLVAGANSYEQYF
TRBV7-8	TRBJ1-5	CASSLNRAQGPQHF
TRBV10-3	TRBJ2-3	CATGPGTSASTDTQYF
TRBV20-1	TRBJ2-7	CSARRQGGGEQYF
TRBV6-5	TRBJ2-2	CASSTSAGSNTGELFF
TRBV20-1	TRBJ1-1	CSASEPTLRQAFF
TRBV24-1	TRBJ2-1	CAASGTPGTSGINEQFF
TRBV15	TRBJ2-1	CATTRDPGLAGGGQFF
TRBV29-1	TRBJ2-1	CSVEPRQGNEQFF
TRBV20-1	TRBJ2-1	CSASPASGLSYNEQFF